Shown below are 32 T cell receptor beta chains from a single sample sequenced in a study of cytomegalovirus exposure and HLA in healthy donors. PCR used 60 Vbeta primers and 13 Jbeta primers. Sequencing was performed with immunoSEQ multiplex PCR; in TCRdb, only in-frame clones are kept and a portion is missing. The sample includes some 130,000 clones, 77% of them seen just once. The specimen sequenced was PBMCs. The receptors stem from a male donor in good health and CMV-seronegative.

This sequence joins TRBV19 and TRBJ2-3; D is uncertain. Looked up from germline, CDR1 is LNHDA and CDR2 is SQIVND (reference sequence). The CDR3 is made up of 15 amino acids. V was clipped by 5 bases and J by 3 bases, with 15 bases between them. DNA for the CDR3: TGTGCCAGTAGTGGGTGGGCTCTTCGTACAGATACGCAGTATTTT. It is translated as CASSGWALRTDTQYF. Drawing the rest from reference TRBV19 and TRBJ2-3, the complete variable domain is DGGITQSPKYLFRKEGQNVTLSCEQNLNHDAMYWYRQDPGQGLRLIYYSQIVNDFQKGDIAEGYSVSREKKESFPLTVTSAQKNPTAFYLCASSGWALRTDTQYFGPGTRLTVL.

CDR3 protein: CATSLERPNQPQHF. CDR3 DNA sequence: TGTGCCACCAGCCTCGAGAGGCCCAATCAGCCCCAGCATTTT. V and J are TRBV15 and TRBJ1-5; no clear D. The CDR3 runs to 14 residues. The germline V gene encodes CDR1 LNHNV and CDR2 YYDKDF (reference sequence). Trimming removed 5 bases at V and 3 bases at J, with 11 bases between.

The rearrangement links TRBV10-1 to TRBJ2-1; 13 bases agree with TRBD2. The germline gives CDR1 WNHNN, CDR2 SYGVQD (reference sequence). The CDR3 runs to 16 residues. V lost 3 bases, J lost 9 bases, and 8 bases stayed unmatched. The DNA of the CDR3 is TGCGCCAGCAGTGATAGGCGGACTAGCGGGAGTTTTGAGCAGTTCTTC. Protein sequence: CASSDRRTSGSFEQFF.

In this sample, this clone turned up a few times. The CDR3 DNA reads TGTGCCAGCATGATACGGGGTGGGAACTACGAGCAGTACTTC. Its translation is CASMIRGGNYEQYF. The chain uses TRBV27 and TRBJ2-7; TRBD2 is a possible D gene (5 bases). Germline lookup yields CDR1 MNHEY and CDR2 SMNVEV (reference sequence). V shed 7 bases and J shed 3 bases, with 16 bases lying between them. This CDR3 is built from 14 residues.

This chain joins TRBV7-2 and TRBJ2-5, with TRBD1 matching 9 bases. The DNA end is a closer match to TRBJ2-7, so the J assignment may be wrong. The CDR3 totals 15 residues. The germline gives CDR1 SGHTA, CDR2 FQGNSA. CDR3: CASSLGRTGATEQYF. The CDR3 DNA sequence: TGTGCCAGCAGCTTAGGTAGGACAGGGGCAACCGAGCAGTACTTC.

In this sample, this clone turned up a few times. The V and J genes are TRBV19 and TRBJ1-1; the D gene is possibly TRBD1 (6 bases). The germline V gene has CDR1 LNHDA and CDR2 SQIVND (reference sequence). The CDR3 contains 14 residues. V was cut by 7 bases and J by 0 bases, with 12 bases left in between. CDR3 in amino acids: CASKGDRLNTEAFF. In DNA form, the CDR3 reads TGTGCCAGTAAGGGAGACAGGTTGAACACTGAAGCTTTCTTT.

V gene TRBV14 combines with J gene TRBJ2-5, with TRBD2 as a possible D gene (5 bases). V lost 2 bases to trimming and J lost 5 bases, with 12 bases between them. This CDR3 comprises 14 residues. In germline, CDR1 is SGHDN, CDR2 FVKESK. In nucleotides, the CDR3 is TGTGCCAGCAGCCAACAGACTACACCGGAGACCCAGTACTTC. Translation: CASSQQTTPETQYF.

The chain carries TRBV5-1 and TRBJ2-7, with D tentatively TRBD1 (6 bases). Germline V gene data show CDR1 as SGHRS and CDR2 as YFSETQ. The CDR3 is made up of 17 amino acids. V lost 6 bases, J lost 5 bases, and 27 bases lay in between. CDR3 sequence (DNA): TGCGCCAGCATACTTGTAAACCCCCGCGCAGGGGCCCACGAGCAGTACTTC. This gives the protein CASILVNPRAGAHEQYF.

This clone was observed a few times. J is TRBJ2-2 and V is TRBV10-1; no clear D. V lost 4 bases and J lost 5, with 11 bases in between. Germline V lookup: CDR1 WNHNN, CDR2 SYGVQD (reference sequence). The CDR3 is made up of 14 amino acids. CDR3 DNA: TGCGCCAGCAGTGTAACAGTCGAGACCGGGGAGCTGTTTTTT. This encodes CASSVTVETGELFF.

The chain carries TRBV5-1 and TRBJ2-1; 10 bases align to TRBD2. Germline V gene data show CDR1 as SGHRS and CDR2 as YFSETQ. This CDR3 is 16 amino acids long. Losses at the gene ends were 4 bases for V and 7 bases for J; bases not matched to a gene: 11. This CDR3 is CASSRSLAGAGNEQFF. The DNA for the CDR3 is TGCGCCAGCAGCCGATCCCTAGCGGGAGCGGGTAATGAGCAGTTCTTC.

CDR3 bases: TGTGCCAGCAGGCCTCAGGGGGCGGTTCGGACTGAAGCTTTCTTT. Its protein product is CASRPQGAVRTEAFF. The chain couples TRBV28 to TRBJ1-1, with 8 bases aligning to TRBD1. Germline V gives CDR1 MDHEN, CDR2 SYDVKM. V was pared by 6 bases and J by 5 bases, with 11 bases of the junction left unmatched. The length of the CDR3 is 15 residues.

This rearrangement joins TRBV9 to TRBJ1-2; no reliable D call. This CDR3 region has 14 residues. Germline CDR1 is SGDLS and CDR2 is YYNGEE. V was cut by 0 bases and J by 5 bases, with 11 bases left in between. The CDR3 protein is CASSVEDSFYGYTF. CDR3 in DNA: TGTGCCAGCAGCGTAGAGGACTCCTTTTATGGCTACACCTTC.

V and J are TRBV10-3 and TRBJ1-1; tentative D call: TRBD1 (6 bases). The CDR3 runs to 13 residues. Germline loops: CDR1 ENHRY, CDR2 SYGVKD. Trimming removed 11 bases from V and 1 base from J, with 14 bases in between. CDR3 sequence (DNA): TGTGCCTCTGGCGGGGGCCCGAACACTGAAGCTTTCTTT. This codes for CASGGGPNTEAFF.

The chain carries TRBV6-1 and TRBJ1-2; TRBD1 might be the D (6 bases). Trimming left V 7 bases short and J 6 bases short, with 12 bases between. The CDR3 sequence is 12 residues long. Per the germline V gene, CDR1 is MNHNS and CDR2 is SASEGT. The CDR3 spells CASKGGWDGYTF. CDR3 bases: TGTGCCAGCAAGGGGGGGTGGGATGGCTACACCTTC.

V is TRBV6-1 and J is TRBJ1-5, with D perhaps matching TRBD1 (5 bases). The germline V gene has CDR1 MNHNS and CDR2 SASEGT. Trimming stripped 7 bases from V and 3 bases from J, with 13 bases between. The CDR3 spans 14 residues. CDR3 coding DNA: TGTGCCAGCACCGAGTCGGGGGTCAATCAGCCCCAGCATTTT. It is translated as CASTESGVNQPQHF.

The chain is built from TRBV19 and TRBJ1-4, with TRBD1 identical over 7 bases. V lost 7 bases, J lost 2 bases, and 7 bases stayed unmatched. Per germline, CDR1 LNHDA and CDR2 SQIVND (reference sequence). The CDR3 loop spans 15 amino acids. The DNA for the CDR3 is TGTGCCAGTAATCCCCTCAGGGGGACTAATGAAAAACTGTTTTTT. It yields the protein CASNPLRGTNEKLFF. Filled out from reference TRBV19 and TRBJ1-4, the complete variable domain reads DGGITQSPKYLFRKEGQNVTLSCEQNLNHDAMYWYRQDPGQGLRLIYYSQIVNDFQKGDIAEGYSVSREKKESFPLTVTSAQKNPTAFYLCASNPLRGTNEKLFFGSGTQLSVL.

With regard to this clone: Distinct nucleotide sequences in the sample also encode this CDR3. The chain has TRBV18 and TRBJ2-7, with 12 bases identical to TRBD2. V lost 5 bases to trimming and J lost 7 bases; unmatched junction nucleotides: 6. The CDR3 spans 14 residues. The germline V gene has CDR1 KGHSH and CDR2 LQKENI. In nucleotides, the CDR3 is TGTGCCAGCTCAGAACTAGCGGGAGGCCGAGAGCAGTACTTC. It codes for CASSELAGGREQYF.

This clone was seen a handful of times. J is TRBJ2-7 and V is TRBV6-1; 8 positions agree with TRBD2. The CDR3 length is 14 residues. Germline lookup yields CDR1 MNHNS and CDR2 SASEGT. V trimming: 6 bases; J trimming: 6 bases; junction bases outside the gene matches: 10. Written as DNA, the CDR3 is TGTGCCAGCAGCTACGGGGCGGGGGGCGGCGAGCAGTACTTC. It specifies CASSYGAGGGEQYF.

V usage is TRBV7-6 and J usage is TRBJ2-1; TRBD2 is a possible D gene (5 bases). Germline V CDR1 and CDR2: SGHVS, FNYEAQ. The V gene lost 1 base and the J gene lost 9 bases, with 10 bases spanning the gap. The CDR3 is 13 residues long. The CDR3 DNA sequence: TGTGCCAGCAGCTTAGGCCCTAGCCTTGAGCAGTTCTTC. It specifies CASSLGPSLEQFF. The full variable domain, its missing parts supplied by reference TRBV7-6 and TRBJ2-1, is GAGVSQSPRYKVTKRGQDVALRCDPISGHVSLYWYRQALGQGPEFLTYFNYEAQQDKSGLPNDRFSAERPEGSISTLTIQRTEQRDSAMYRCASSLGPSLEQFFGPGTRLTVL.

The sample holds one count of this clone. The rearrangement uses TRBV4-1 and TRBJ1-1; D uncertain. V shed 2 bases and J shed 2 bases, with 6 bases lying between them. Germline CDR1 reads MGHRA; CDR2 reads YSYEKL. This CDR3 spans 13 amino acids. CDR3 sequence reads: CASSQQRNTEAFF. The CDR3, as DNA: TGCGCCAGCAGCCAACAGCGTAACACTGAAGCTTTCTTT.

In this sample, this clone turned up once. DNA for the CDR3: TGTGCCAGCTCACCAGACAGGGGAACCTACAATGAGCAGTTCTTC. This codes for CASSPDRGTYNEQFF. The chain uses TRBV18 and TRBJ2-1; 8 positions match TRBD1. Germline values: CDR1 KGHSH, CDR2 LQKENI. The CDR3 extends over 15 amino acids. V lost 2 bases to trimming and J lost 2 bases; unmatched junction nucleotides: 2.

This sequence joins TRBV25-1 and TRBJ2-2, with TRBD2 matching 14 bases. This CDR3 has 18 amino acids. Germline V gene lookup returns CDR1 MGHDK and CDR2 SYGVNS. V shed 2 bases and J 7 bases; nucleotides not matched to a gene: 9. CDR3 protein: CASSERLAGGARGGELFF. The DNA for the CDR3 is TGTGCCAGCAGTGAAAGACTAGCGGGAGGGGCGAGGGGCGGGGAGCTGTTTTTT.

The gene calls are TRBV19 and TRBJ2-7; 9 positions match TRBD1. The CDR3 sequence is 16 residues long. The V gene's germline CDR1 is LNHDA and CDR2 SQIVND (reference sequence). V was clipped by 4 bases and J by 3 bases; unmatched bases: 10. CDR3 sequence (DNA): TGTGCCAGTAGTACGCCGGGACAGGGCGCCCGCTACGAGCAGTACTTC. Translating it yields CASSTPGQGARYEQYF.

V and J are TRBV7-9 and TRBJ2-3; a possible D gene is TRBD2 (5 bases). V was clipped by 1 base and J by 8 bases, with 13 bases between them. The germline V gene has CDR1 SEHNR and CDR2 FQNEAQ (reference sequence). This CDR3 is built from 14 residues. The CDR3 is CASSLDGGKATQYF. The CDR3 DNA is TGTGCCAGCAGCTTAGATGGAGGAAAGGCTACGCAGTATTTT.

The genes are TRBV10-1 and TRBJ2-2; D uncertain. Between the trimmed V and J ends, which lost 2 bases and 2 bases, there was a span of 6 bases. The CDR3 spans 14 residues. Germline CDR1 reads WNHNN; CDR2 reads SYGVQD (reference sequence). The CDR3 coding sequence is TGCGCCAGCAGTGAGGTTCTTAACACCGGGGAGCTGTTTTTT. Residues: CASSEVLNTGELFF.

The chain uses TRBV5-4 and TRBJ2-1, with TRBD2 matching over 12 bases. The CDR3 is made up of 15 amino acids. With 4 bases clipped from V and 8 bases from J, the junction kept 7 bases outside the gene matches. Germline V lookup: CDR1 SGHNT, CDR2 YYREEE (reference sequence). CDR3 loop: CASSGGLAGMDEQFF. The CDR3 DNA sequence: TGTGCCAGCAGCGGGGGACTAGCGGGTATGGATGAGCAGTTCTTC.

V is TRBV19 and J is TRBJ2-1, with 10 positions matching TRBD2. Trimming at V came to 4 bases and at J to 7 bases, leaving 10 bases not matched to a gene. This CDR3 is built from 16 residues. Per germline, CDR1 LNHDA and CDR2 SQIVND (reference sequence). For the CDR3, the DNA is TGTGCCAGTAGTAAGGGCTCTAGCGGGAGTTTGAATGAGCAGTTCTTC. Translated: CASSKGSSGSLNEQFF. The whole variable domain, filled in from reference TRBV19 and TRBJ2-1, reads DGGITQSPKYLFRKEGQNVTLSCEQNLNHDAMYWYRQDPGQGLRLIYYSQIVNDFQKGDIAEGYSVSREKKESFPLTVTSAQKNPTAFYLCASSKGSSGSLNEQFFGPGTRLTVL.

The rearrangement links TRBV19 to TRBJ1-2, with 7 bases that match TRBD1. The CDR3 extends over 14 amino acids. The V and J ends lost 5 bases and 2 bases, in that order; junction bases with no gene match: 5. The germline V gene has CDR1 LNHDA and CDR2 SQIVND (reference sequence). CDR3 in DNA: TGTGCCAGTAGTTACAGGGGAACCAACTATGGCTACACCTTC. This sequence encodes CASSYRGTNYGYTF.

This chain joins TRBV18 and TRBJ2-1, with TRBD2 matching 10 bases. CDR1 KGHSH and CDR2 LQKENI come from the germline V gene. This CDR3 region has 16 residues. V shed 6 bases and J 7 bases; nucleotides not matched to a gene: 12. CDR3 sequence: CASSHTSGTSANEQFF. CDR3 nucleotides: TGTGCCAGCTCGCACACTAGTGGGACTAGCGCAAATGAGCAGTTCTTC.

The chain has TRBV5-1 and TRBJ2-7, with 11 bases aligning to TRBD1. The CDR3 has 15 residues. The germline gives CDR1 SGHRS, CDR2 YFSETQ. Trimming took 4 bases from V and 6 from J; bases not matched to a gene: 9. The CDR3 DNA follows: TGCGCCAGCAGCCCTGGGACAGGGGGAATCGCCGAGCAGTACTTC. Amino acid sequence: CASSPGTGGIAEQYF.

This sequence joins TRBV7-8 and TRBJ1-5, with D hard to call. CDR3 length: 18 residues. The V and J ends lost 3 bases and 0 bases respectively, with 18 bases between them. Germline loops: CDR1 SGHVS, CDR2 FQNEAQ. The CDR3 region has the DNA TGTGCCAGCAGCTTGAGCGGGCTACCCGATTATAGCAATCAGCCCCAGCATTTT. This encodes CASSLSGLPDYSNQPQHF. The complete variable domain, with remaining parts taken from reference TRBV7-8 and TRBJ1-5, reads GAGVSQSPRYKVAKRGQDVALRCDPISGHVSLFWYQQALGQGPEFLTYFQNEAQLDKSGLPSDRFFAERPEGSVSTLKIQRTQQEDSAVYLCASSLSGLPDYSNQPQHFGDGTRLSIL.

CDR3 residues: CASSLGEGRAGSFYEQYF. CDR3 sequence (DNA): TGTGCCAGCAGCTTAGGCGAAGGGCGAGCGGGATCCTTCTACGAGCAGTACTTC. The gene calls are TRBV7-9 and TRBJ2-7, with 7 bases identical to TRBD2. The junction had 15 bases not matched to a gene; V was cut back by 1 base and J by 3 bases. CDR1 is SEHNR, CDR2 FQNEAQ, per germline (reference sequence). This CDR3 is built from 18 residues.